The T cell receptor (beta chain) described here comes from a study of beta chain features in type 1 diabetes listed by TCRdb under 2018. Describing the broader study: No differences in mean age, gender distribution, total cell number or subset yield were found between patients and healthy donors. In the study, TCRB repertoires of sorted circulating CD4+ T cell subsets from recently diagnosed type 1 diabetes patients were compared with those of matched healthy donors. Naive and central memory subsets were obtained from all 30 or so donors, but regulatory and stem cell-like memory subsets were isolated from only 8 patients and 8 healthy donors. A total of about 99,000,000 sorted cells were examined across all samples, and RNA yield correlated strongly with the number of cells per subset.

The entire isolated RNA was reverse transcribed using the High Capacity cDNA Reverse Transcription Kit, and thus expressed TCRB transcripts were sequenced. Naive, central memory and regulatory T cell samples underwent deep immunoSEQ sequencing, averaging about 3.3 million total reads per sample. Sorted cells were lysed in RLT buffer and RNA was extracted with DNase-treated RNeasy Micro or Mini kits, depending on cell number. Each cell subset was processed separately to prevent cross-contamination, with patient and healthy donor samples processed together. Using the immunoSEQ multiplex PCR, TCRB sequences were amplified from cDNA into 87-bp fragments spanning the CDR3 region. Sequencing of the amplicons was done on the Illumina HiSeq platform. Per the authors' processing: PCR bias was corrected computationally using synthetic template baselines, and reads within Hamming distance 2 were collapsed, with unmergeable singletons discarded. Reads were aligned against IMGT so that V, D and J genes, CDR3 length and insertions or deletions at six rearrangement sites could be assigned. Within each subset, clonotype counts were normalized to sorted cell number, after which true diversity and Gini coefficients were computed with the tcR R package. Repertoire sharing was quantified using the overlap coefficient calculated on TCRB nucleotide sequences. Out-of-frame TCRB sequences from naive cells were analyzed as a proxy for the pre-selection repertoire. Sourced from immuneACCESS, this table was stored by TCRdb with only in-frame sequences that have V and J called. A share of the clones is absent; for the studies checked, an unresolved V gene accounts for under half, and the remainder has no known explanation. V, J and clone size derive from that table, while D and trimming were established from the DNA sequence. This sample is represented by roughly 450,000 clones; 9.5% to 12% of them were singletons. The ten largest clones capture 0.045% to 0.06% of the sample.

Each donor gave one peripheral blood draw, averaging approximately 0.12 L, which was collected into heparinised tubes. A BD FACSAria II and a panel including CD45RO, CCR7, CD25, CD127, CD95 and CD27 were used to sort naive, central memory, regulatory and stem cell-like memory CD4+ T cells. Purity was above 95% for every sorted population. PBMCs were separated immediately by Lymphoprep density gradient centrifugation and were stained directly, without being cultured. So that batch effects would be minimized, each experiment stained and sorted samples in pairs, pairing one healthy donor with one patient. Summary of the overall study and its limitations: At VDJ recombination sites, type 1 diabetes patients had fewer insertions and more deleted nucleotides, which implies abnormalities in thymic rearrangement. Naive, central memory and regulatory TCRB repertoires appeared to be more similar among patients than among healthy donors. In all four CD4+ subsets, TCRB CDR3 length was moderately but significantly shorter in type 1 diabetes patients. Shorter templates might have been favored by PCR, but patient and control samples were amplified and corrected together, so both groups would have been affected equally by any skew. HLA sub-analyses involved small numbers of individuals, so any influence of HLA type on TCRB rearrangement remained unresolved. Because cDNA was sequenced instead of genomic DNA, highly expressing activated cells could be over-represented, though the groups showed no difference in activation or CD3 levels.

Reading from cysteine to phenylalanine, the CDR3 counts 15 amino acids. Only the CDR3 DNA stays, 45 bases, in frame from base 1. V loses 6 bases at its end and J loses 4 bases; junction bases beyond the gene matches: 7. CDR1 and CDR2 are drawn from the germline V gene (reference sequence): LNHDA, SQIVND. Concerning this clone: Its antigen is unknown. Base-call qualities are not available, and no considerably larger clone is one nucleotide away.

The chain links TRBV19 with TRBJ1-5, and TRBD1 aligns with 9 junction nucleotides. This TCR was sampled from a woman younger than 30 in good health. Sequencing was done on a sample of naive CD4+ T cells from blood. The cell subset or site label here, explained by the study, means: true naive CD4+ T cells. Read as DNA, the sequence is TGTGCCAGTAGACGAGGGGACAGGGAAAATCAGCCCCAGCATTTT. The resulting protein is CASRRGDRENQPQHF. With the rest looked up from the reference TRBV19 and TRBJ1-5 genes rather than sequenced, the full variable domain is DGGITQSPKYLFRKEGQNVTLSCEQNLNHDAMYWYRQDPGQGLRLIYYSQIVNDFQKGDIAEGYSVSREKKESFPLTVTSAQKNPTAFYLCASRRGDRENQPQHFGDGTRLSIL.